This T cell receptor beta chain was profiled in a study of T cells in Graves' hyperthyroidism and ophthalmopathy. This clonotype showed up many times. Germline values: CDR1 SGHTA, CDR2 FQGNSA. With V trimmed by 5 bases and J by 4 bases, 5 bases remained unmatched. The CDR3 is 14 residues long. Graves' hyperthyroidism was deemed stable absent ophthalmopathy progression within 18 months. RNA transcripts served as the template for amplifying TCR beta CDR3 regions. The HTBI set primed first-round TCR CDR3 RT-PCR. One entry per CDR3 protein results from TCRdb running MiXCR on the multiplex PCR reads. The repertoire consists of about 98,000 distinct CDR3 sequences, with 35% to 50% occurring once and the leading ten covering about 10%.

This receptor was taken from a woman aged 25 to 39 with Graves' hyperthyroidism. V is TRBV7-2 and J is TRBJ2-7, with 10 bases identical to TRBD2. Material: peripheral blood or thyroid tissue (not recorded which). The CDR3 region is CASSILAGVYEQYF. The CDR3 DNA follows: TGTGCCAGCAGCATCCTAGCGGGAGTATACGAGCAGTACTTC.